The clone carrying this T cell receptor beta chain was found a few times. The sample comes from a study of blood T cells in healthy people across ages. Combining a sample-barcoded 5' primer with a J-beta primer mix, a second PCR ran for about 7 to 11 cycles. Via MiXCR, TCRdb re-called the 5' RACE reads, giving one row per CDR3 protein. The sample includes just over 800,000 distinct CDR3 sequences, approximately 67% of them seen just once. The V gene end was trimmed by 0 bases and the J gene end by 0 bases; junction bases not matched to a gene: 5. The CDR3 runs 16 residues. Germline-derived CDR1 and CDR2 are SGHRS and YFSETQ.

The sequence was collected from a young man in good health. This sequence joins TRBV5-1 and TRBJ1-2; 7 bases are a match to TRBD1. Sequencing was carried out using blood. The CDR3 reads CASSLVGQRTNYGYTF. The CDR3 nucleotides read TGCGCCAGCAGCTTGGTGGGACAGCGAACTAACTATGGCTACACCTTC.